This T cell receptor (beta chain) was retrieved from a study of blood T cells in healthy people across ages. Isolation yielded PBMCs, at least 6.5 million per sample, in every case. This clonotype was counted at least ten times. The CDR3 spans 14 residues. The V and J ends lost 3 bases and 0 bases respectively, with 8 bases between them. PCR was performed a second time for about 6 to 11 cycles using a sample-barcoded 5' primer and a J-beta primer mix. Via MiXCR, TCRdb re-called the 5' RACE reads, giving one row per CDR3 protein. The sample holds about 580,000 distinct CDR3 sequences, under 55% seen once.

The sequenced sample was blood. The rearrangement links TRBV12-3 or TRBV12-4 to TRBJ1-1; D gene ambiguous. The origin of this receptor is an elderly man in good health. The CDR3 loop is CASSLVQMNTEAFF. In nucleotides, the CDR3 is TGTGCCAGCAGTTTGGTACAGATGAACACTGAAGCTTTCTTT.